Sequencing of this T cell receptor beta chain was carried out in a study of shared clonotypes between healthy human individuals. Sequencing was performed with immunoSEQ multiplex PCR; in TCRdb, only in-frame clones are kept and a portion is missing. This repertoire shows 1.5 million to 2.5 million clones, roughly 94% found once; its top ten account for 1.2%. Positive CCR7 selection of CD45RO-negative cells yielded the naive CD8 cells, and terminally differentiated effector memory CD45RA+ cells were excluded. Germline loops: CDR1 SGHRS, CDR2 YFSETQ. The trim removed 2 bases at V and 2 bases at J, leaving 3 bases unmatched. This CDR3 is built from 15 residues.

This chain joins TRBV5-1 and TRBJ2-3, with 9 nucleotides matching TRBD2. The TCR originated in a man between 18 and 35 years old in good health. The specimen sequenced was naive CD8+ T cells sorted from blood. The CDR3 sequence: CASSFTSGSTDTQYF. In DNA, the CDR3 is TGCGCCAGCAGCTTCACTAGCGGGTCCACAGATACGCAGTATTTT.